This is a list of T cell receptor beta chains from one sample in a study of cytomegalovirus exposure and HLA in healthy donors. The protocol was immunoSEQ multiplex PCR, while the TCRdb copy is restricted to in-frame clones and leaves out a portion. The table has under 50,000 clones, approximately 90% seen once. Source material: PBMCs. Source of these receptors: a woman aged 35 to 49 in good health and CMV-seropositive. Both conserved end residues are part of each CDR3. The D gene is left open where the match is weak. Expanded clones get a size class; other rows say once, few or many, or leave the size out.

V gene: TRBV9; J gene: TRBJ2-2; D gene: -; clone size: -; CDR3 protein: CASSVGGGETGELFF; CDR3 DNA: TGTGCCAGCAGCGTTGGGGGAGGCGAGACCGGGGAGCTGTTTTTT
V gene: TRBV6-1; J gene: TRBJ1-2; D gene: -; clone size: few; CDR3 protein: CAISVDRDTYGYTF; CDR3 DNA: TGTGCCATCAGTGTGGATCGGGACACCTATGGCTACACCTTC
V gene: TRBV29-1; J gene: TRBJ2-3; D gene: TRBD2; clone size: -; CDR3 protein: CSVEATGLDTDTQYF; CDR3 DNA: TGCAGCGTTGAAGCCACGGGACTAGACACAGATACGCAGTATTTT
V gene: TRBV10-3; J gene: TRBJ1-2; D gene: TRBD1; clone size: -; CDR3 protein: CAIGDRDSWALF; CDR3 DNA: TGTGCCATCGGAGACAGGGACTCATGGGCCCTATTC
V gene: TRBV2; J gene: TRBJ2-6; D gene: -; clone size: -; CDR3 protein: CASRRQGAGGANVLTF; CDR3 DNA: TGTGCCAGCAGGAGGCAGGGTGCGGGAGGGGCCAACGTCCTGACTTTC
V gene: TRBV6-5; J gene: TRBJ1-6; D gene: -; clone size: -; CDR3 protein: CASSSRGANSPLHF; CDR3 DNA: TGTGCCAGCAGTTCCCGGGGGGCCAATTCACCCCTCCACTTT
V gene: TRBV28; J gene: TRBJ1-4; D gene: -; clone size: -; CDR3 protein: CASSFSGGDEKLFF; CDR3 DNA: TGTGCCAGCAGTTTCTCGGGAGGAGACGAAAAACTGTTTTTT
V gene: TRBV2; J gene: TRBJ2-7; D gene: TRBD2; clone size: -; CDR3 protein: CASGLAVSEQYF; CDR3 DNA: TGTGCCAGCGGACTAGCGGTTTCTGAGCAGTACTTC
V gene: TRBV6-5; J gene: TRBJ1-1; D gene: -; clone size: -; CDR3 protein: CASKKTGPATEAFF; CDR3 DNA: TGTGCCAGCAAAAAAACAGGGCCCGCCACTGAAGCTTTCTTT
V gene: TRBV6-6; J gene: TRBJ2-7; D gene: TRBD1; clone size: -; CDR3 protein: CASSYSTGALGQYF; CDR3 DNA: TGTGCCAGCAGTTACTCGACAGGGGCTCTAGGGCAGTACTTC
V gene: TRBV11-3; J gene: TRBJ2-1; D gene: TRBD2; clone size: -; CDR3 protein: CASSLESSSGGARMNEQFF; CDR3 DNA: TGTGCCAGCAGCTTAGAAAGTAGTAGCGGGGGGGCCAGGATGAATGAGCAGTTCTTC
V gene: TRBV28; J gene: TRBJ1-6; D gene: TRBD1; clone size: -; CDR3 protein: CASSLGTGGIKAPLHF; CDR3 DNA: TGTGCCAGCAGTTTAGGGACAGGGGGTATTAAGGCACCCCTCCACTTT
V gene: TRBV28; J gene: TRBJ1-2; D gene: -; clone size: -; CDR3 protein: CASSFYLQGPIYGYTF; CDR3 DNA: TGTGCCAGCAGTTTTTATTTGCAGGGGCCTATCTATGGCTACACCTTC
V gene: TRBV6-5; J gene: TRBJ1-6; D gene: TRBD1; clone size: -; CDR3 protein: CASSYQRTGGTSPLHF; CDR3 DNA: TGTGCCAGCAGTTACCAGAGGACAGGGGGCACTTCACCCCTCCACTTT
V gene: TRBV6-5; J gene: TRBJ2-1; D gene: TRBD2; clone size: -; CDR3 protein: CASNGLAGDKFF; CDR3 DNA: TGTGCCAGCAATGGCCTTGCGGGAGACAAGTTCTTC
V gene: TRBV27; J gene: TRBJ2-7; D gene: -; clone size: -; CDR3 protein: CASGLARGGWGYEQYF; CDR3 DNA: TGTGCCTCCGGACTTGCCCGAGGGGGATGGGGGTACGAGCAGTACTTC
V gene: TRBV18; J gene: TRBJ2-5; D gene: TRBD2; clone size: -; CDR3 protein: CASSPRLAGGSGETQYF; CDR3 DNA: TGTGCCAGCTCACCCCGTCTAGCGGGGGGGTCGGGAGAGACCCAGTACTTC
V gene: TRBV15; J gene: TRBJ1-6; D gene: -; clone size: once; CDR3 protein: CATSSPLYPAGNSPLHF; CDR3 DNA: TGTGCCACCAGCAGTCCCCTATACCCGGCGGGTAATTCACCCCTCCACTTT
V gene: TRBV10-1; J gene: TRBJ1-4; D gene: -; clone size: -; CDR3 protein: CASSSGETNEKLFF; CDR3 DNA: TGCGCCAGCAGTTCGGGGGAGACTAATGAAAAACTGTTTTTT
V gene: TRBV5-4; J gene: TRBJ1-1; D gene: -; clone size: -; CDR3 protein: CASSGSGFTEAFF; CDR3 DNA: TGTGCCAGCAGCGGCTCAGGGTTCACTGAAGCTTTCTTT
V gene: TRBV28; J gene: TRBJ2-2; D gene: -; clone size: -; CDR3 protein: CASRPMGVDTGELFF; CDR3 DNA: TGTGCCAGCAGGCCCATGGGAGTGGACACCGGGGAGCTGTTTTTT
V gene: TRBV6-5; J gene: TRBJ1-2; D gene: -; clone size: -; CDR3 protein: CASSLGAGGYTF; CDR3 DNA: TGTGCCAGCAGCCTGGGAGCGGGCGGCTACACCTTC
V gene: TRBV6-5; J gene: TRBJ2-1; D gene: -; clone size: -; CDR3 protein: CASTRTPGRNNEQFF; CDR3 DNA: TGTGCCAGCACCAGAACTCCCGGGAGAAACAATGAGCAGTTCTTC
V gene: TRBV5-1; J gene: TRBJ2-5; D gene: TRBD2; clone size: -; CDR3 protein: CASSPGLVRETQYF; CDR3 DNA: TGCGCCAGCAGCCCGGGACTAGTCCGAGAGACCCAGTACTTC
V gene: TRBV7-2; J gene: TRBJ2-5; D gene: -; clone size: once; CDR3 protein: CASSLGWRQETQYF; CDR3 DNA: TGTGCCAGCAGCTTAGGGTGGAGACAAGAGACCCAGTACTTC
V gene: TRBV20-1; J gene: TRBJ1-1; D gene: -; clone size: -; CDR3 protein: CSATAVQGAFF; CDR3 DNA: TGCAGTGCTACCGCCGTGCAGGGGGCTTTCTTT
V gene: TRBV30; J gene: TRBJ2-1; D gene: -; clone size: -; CDR3 protein: CAWRRFETPRYNEQFF; CDR3 DNA: TGTGCCTGGAGGCGTTTTGAAACTCCGCGGTACAATGAGCAGTTCTTC
V gene: TRBV28; J gene: TRBJ1-4; D gene: -; clone size: -; CDR3 protein: CASSLNSEKLFF; CDR3 DNA: TGTGCCAGCAGTTTAAATAGTGAAAAACTGTTTTTT
V gene: TRBV6-4; J gene: TRBJ2-7; D gene: -; clone size: -; CDR3 protein: CASSDPRRGSYEQYF; CDR3 DNA: TGTGCCAGCAGTGACCCACGTAGGGGGAGCTACGAGCAGTACTTC
V gene: TRBV9; J gene: TRBJ2-1; D gene: -; clone size: -; CDR3 protein: CASRLGILGGEQFF; CDR3 DNA: TGTGCCAGCAGGCTCGGGATTCTGGGGGGTGAGCAGTTCTTC
V gene: TRBV6-1; J gene: TRBJ1-1; D gene: -; clone size: -; CDR3 protein: CASRPLDRKNTEAFF; CDR3 DNA: TGTGCCAGCAGGCCCCTAGACAGAAAGAACACTGAAGCTTTCTTT